Below, one TCR beta chain is given with its context. This entry belongs to a study of T cell changes during pregnancy in multiple sclerosis. The germline gives CDR1 SGHRS, CDR2 YFSETQ. The V end was cut by 0 bases, the J end by 4 bases, with 10 bases between. The CDR3 is made up of 14 amino acids. Only in-frame clones appear in the TCRdb table, and some are missing; sequencing was by immunoSEQ multiplex PCR. The data hold approximately 40,000 clones, with just over 90% observed a single time. This chain joins TRBV5-1 and TRBJ2-5, with TRBD2 as a possible D gene (6 bases). This sequence was found in a female donor with multiple sclerosis, enrolled in a pregnancy study. Material: CD4+ T cells from peripheral blood mononuclear cells, obtained in the third trimester of pregnancy. CDR3 protein: CASSLGGVVETQYF. CDR3 DNA: TGCGCCAGCAGCTTGGGCGGGGTAGTAGAGACCCAGTACTTC.